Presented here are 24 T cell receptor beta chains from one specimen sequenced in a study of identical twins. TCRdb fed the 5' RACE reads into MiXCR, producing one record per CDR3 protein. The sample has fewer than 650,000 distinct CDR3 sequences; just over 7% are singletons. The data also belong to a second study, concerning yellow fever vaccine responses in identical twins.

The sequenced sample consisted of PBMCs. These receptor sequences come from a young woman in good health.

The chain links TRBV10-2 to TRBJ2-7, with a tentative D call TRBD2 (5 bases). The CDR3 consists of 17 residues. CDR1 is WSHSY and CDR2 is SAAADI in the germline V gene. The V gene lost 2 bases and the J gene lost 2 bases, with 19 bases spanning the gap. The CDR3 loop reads CASSERRGSPVAYEQYF. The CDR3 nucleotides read TGCGCCAGCAGTGAGCGCAGAGGGTCCCCTGTAGCCTACGAGCAGTACTTC.

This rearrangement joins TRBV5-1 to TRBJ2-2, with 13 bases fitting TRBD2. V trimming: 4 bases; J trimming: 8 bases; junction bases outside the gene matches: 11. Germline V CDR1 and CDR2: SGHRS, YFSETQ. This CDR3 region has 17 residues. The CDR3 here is CASSPTGLAGPAGELFF. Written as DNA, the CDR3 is TGCGCCAGCAGCCCCACGGGACTAGCGGGGCCAGCGGGGGAGCTGTTTTTT.

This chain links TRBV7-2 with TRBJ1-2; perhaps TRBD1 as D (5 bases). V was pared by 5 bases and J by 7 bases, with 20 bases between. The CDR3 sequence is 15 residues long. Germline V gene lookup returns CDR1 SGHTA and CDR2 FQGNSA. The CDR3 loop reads CASSVSLVGASGYTF. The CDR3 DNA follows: TGTGCCAGCAGCGTATCCTTAGTAGGGGCTTCTGGCTACACCTTC.

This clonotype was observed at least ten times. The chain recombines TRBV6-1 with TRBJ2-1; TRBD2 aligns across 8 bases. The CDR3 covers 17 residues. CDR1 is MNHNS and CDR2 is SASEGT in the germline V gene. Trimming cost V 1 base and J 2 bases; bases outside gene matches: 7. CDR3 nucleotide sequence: TGTGCCAGCAGTGAAGGTTACTCAGCGGGAGCCTACAATGAGCAGTTCTTC. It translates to CASSEGYSAGAYNEQFF.

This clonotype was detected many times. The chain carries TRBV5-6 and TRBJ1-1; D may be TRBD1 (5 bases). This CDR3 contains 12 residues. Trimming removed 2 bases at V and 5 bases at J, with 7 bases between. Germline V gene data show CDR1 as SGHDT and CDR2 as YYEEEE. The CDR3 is CASSFRVTEAFF. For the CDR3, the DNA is TGTGCCAGCAGCTTCAGGGTTACTGAAGCTTTCTTT.

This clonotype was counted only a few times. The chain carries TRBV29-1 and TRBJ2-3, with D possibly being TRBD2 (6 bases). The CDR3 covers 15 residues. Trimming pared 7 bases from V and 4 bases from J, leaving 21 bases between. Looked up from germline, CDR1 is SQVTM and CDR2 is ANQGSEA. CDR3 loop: CSALGGGVNPDTQYF. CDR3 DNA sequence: TGCAGCGCGCTGGGAGGAGGGGTTAATCCAGATACGCAGTATTTT.

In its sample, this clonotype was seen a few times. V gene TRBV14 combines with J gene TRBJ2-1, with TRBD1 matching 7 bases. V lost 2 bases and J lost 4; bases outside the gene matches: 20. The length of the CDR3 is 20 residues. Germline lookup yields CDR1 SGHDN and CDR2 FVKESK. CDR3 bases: TGTGCCAGCAGCCAATTCCAAACCCGAGTTCGGGACAGCGTATACAATGAGCAGTTCTTC. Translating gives CASSQFQTRVRDSVYNEQFF.

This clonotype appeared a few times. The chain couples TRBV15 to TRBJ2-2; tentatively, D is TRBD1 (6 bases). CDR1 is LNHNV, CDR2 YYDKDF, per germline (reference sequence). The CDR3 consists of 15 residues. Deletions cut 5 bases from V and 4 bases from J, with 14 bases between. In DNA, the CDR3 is TGTGCCACCAGCCCTCACAGGGCCGGCACCGGGGAGCTGTTTTTT. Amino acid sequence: CATSPHRAGTGELFF.

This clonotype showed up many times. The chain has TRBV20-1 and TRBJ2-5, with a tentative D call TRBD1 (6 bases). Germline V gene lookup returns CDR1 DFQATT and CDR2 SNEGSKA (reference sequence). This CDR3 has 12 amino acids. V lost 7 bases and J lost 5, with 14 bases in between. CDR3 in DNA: TGCAGTGGAGGATCGCAGGGGGAGACCCAGTACTTC. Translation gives CSGGSQGETQYF.

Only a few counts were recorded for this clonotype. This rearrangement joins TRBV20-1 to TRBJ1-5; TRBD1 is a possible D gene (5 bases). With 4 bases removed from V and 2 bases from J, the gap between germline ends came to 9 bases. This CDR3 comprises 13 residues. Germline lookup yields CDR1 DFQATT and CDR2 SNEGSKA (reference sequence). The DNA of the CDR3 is TGCAGTGCTAAAGGGGAGGGCAATCAGCCCCAGCATTTT. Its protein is CSAKGEGNQPQHF.

The CDR3 region has the DNA TGTGCCAGCAGCTTAAAGGGGTTAAACTATGGCTACACCTTC. This encodes CASSLKGLNYGYTF. The V and J genes are TRBV7-9 and TRBJ1-2; a possible D gene is TRBD1 (5 bases). Trimming took 2 bases from V and 2 from J, leaving 9 bases between them. The germline CDR1 and CDR2 sequences are SEHNR and FQNEAQ (reference sequence). The CDR3 runs to 14 residues. Looking up the rest from reference TRBV7-9 and TRBJ1-2 gives the full variable domain: DTGVSQNPRHKITKRGQNVTFRCDPISEHNRLYWYRQTLGQGPEFLTYFQNEAQLEKSRLLSDRFSAERPKGSFSTLEIQRTEQGDSAMYLCASSLKGLNYGYTFGSGTRLTVV.

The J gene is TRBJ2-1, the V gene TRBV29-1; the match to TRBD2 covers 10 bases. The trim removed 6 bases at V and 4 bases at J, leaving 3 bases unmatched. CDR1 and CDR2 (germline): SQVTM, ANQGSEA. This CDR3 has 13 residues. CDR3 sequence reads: CSVRSGGYNEQFF. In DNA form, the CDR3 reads TGCAGCGTCCGTAGCGGGGGGTACAATGAGCAGTTCTTC.

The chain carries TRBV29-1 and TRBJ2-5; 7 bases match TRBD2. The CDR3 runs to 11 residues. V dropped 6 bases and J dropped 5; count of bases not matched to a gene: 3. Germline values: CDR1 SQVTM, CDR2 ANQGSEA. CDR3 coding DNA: TGCAGCGTGGGGGGGTCGGAGACCCAGTACTTC. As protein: CSVGGSETQYF.

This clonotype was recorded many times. CDR3 protein: CASSLDLGQQETQYF. The CDR3 DNA sequence: TGTGCCAGCAGCTTAGATTTAGGACAGCAAGAGACCCAGTACTTC. The chain couples TRBV7-9 to TRBJ2-5; tentatively, D is TRBD1 (6 bases). The V gene's germline CDR1 is SEHNR and CDR2 FQNEAQ (reference sequence). Trimming took 1 base from V and 2 from J, leaving 11 bases between them. The length of the CDR3 is 15 residues.

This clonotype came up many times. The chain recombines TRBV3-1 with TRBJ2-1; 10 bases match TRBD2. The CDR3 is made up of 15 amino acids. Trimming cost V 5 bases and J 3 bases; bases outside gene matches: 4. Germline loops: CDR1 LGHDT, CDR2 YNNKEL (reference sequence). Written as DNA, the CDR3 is TGTGCCAGCAGCACTAGCGGGGCGCGCTACAATGAGCAGTTCTTC. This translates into CASSTSGARYNEQFF.

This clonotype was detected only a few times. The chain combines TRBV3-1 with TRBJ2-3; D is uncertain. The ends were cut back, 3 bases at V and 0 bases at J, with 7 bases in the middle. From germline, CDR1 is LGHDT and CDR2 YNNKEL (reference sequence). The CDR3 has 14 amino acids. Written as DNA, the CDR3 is TGTGCCAGCAGCCATGGGCCTAGCACAGATACGCAGTATTTT. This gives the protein CASSHGPSTDTQYF.

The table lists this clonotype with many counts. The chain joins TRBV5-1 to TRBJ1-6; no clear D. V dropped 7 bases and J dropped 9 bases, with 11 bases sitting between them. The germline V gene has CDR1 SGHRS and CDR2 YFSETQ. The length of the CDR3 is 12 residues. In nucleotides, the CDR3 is TGCGCCAGCTCCCGAGAAGGTTCACCCCTCCACTTT. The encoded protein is CASSREGSPLHF.

This CDR3 is CSGRGTTGSSYNEQFF. DNA for the CDR3: TGCAGCGGTCGAGGCACCACGGGGAGCTCCTACAATGAGCAGTTCTTC. The gene calls are TRBV29-1 and TRBJ2-1, with D possibly TRBD2 on 5 matching bases. Trimming removed 7 bases from V and 0 bases from J, with 19 bases in between. CDR1 SQVTM and CDR2 ANQGSEA come from the germline V gene. CDR3 length: 16 residues.

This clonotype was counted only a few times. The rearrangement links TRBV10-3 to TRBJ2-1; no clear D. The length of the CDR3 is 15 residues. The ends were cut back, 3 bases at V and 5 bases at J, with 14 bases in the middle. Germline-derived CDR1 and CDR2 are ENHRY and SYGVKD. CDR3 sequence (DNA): TGTGCCATCAGTGAATCGAACCTCCTAGACAATGAGCAGTTCTTC. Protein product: CAISESNLLDNEQFF.

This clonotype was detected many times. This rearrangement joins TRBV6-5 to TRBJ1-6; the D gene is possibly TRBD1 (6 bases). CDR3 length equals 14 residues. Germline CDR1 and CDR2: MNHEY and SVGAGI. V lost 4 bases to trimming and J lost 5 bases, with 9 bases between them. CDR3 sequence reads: CASSWRGDNSPLHF. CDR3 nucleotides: TGTGCCAGCAGTTGGAGGGGGGATAATTCACCCCTCCACTTT.

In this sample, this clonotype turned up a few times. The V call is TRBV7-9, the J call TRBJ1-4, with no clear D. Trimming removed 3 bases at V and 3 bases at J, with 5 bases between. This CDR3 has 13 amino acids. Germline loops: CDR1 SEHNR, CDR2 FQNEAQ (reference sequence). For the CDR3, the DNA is TGTGCCAGCAGCTTCTCGGCTAATGAAAAACTGTTTTTT. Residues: CASSFSANEKLFF.

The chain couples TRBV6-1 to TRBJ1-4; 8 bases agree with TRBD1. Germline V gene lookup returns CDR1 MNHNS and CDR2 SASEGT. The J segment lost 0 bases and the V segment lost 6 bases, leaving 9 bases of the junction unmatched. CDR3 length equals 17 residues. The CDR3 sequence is CASSSGGQGATNEKLFF. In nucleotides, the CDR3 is TGTGCCAGCAGCTCTGGTGGACAGGGCGCAACTAATGAAAAACTGTTTTTT.

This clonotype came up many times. The CDR3 protein is CASSRQGRGYTF. CDR3 DNA: TGTGCCAGCAGCCGACAGGGTCGGGGCTACACCTTC. The chain uses TRBV7-9 and TRBJ1-2, with 7 positions matching TRBD1. Trimming cost V 5 bases and J 8 bases; bases outside gene matches: 5. The CDR3 is made up of 12 amino acids. CDR1 SEHNR and CDR2 FQNEAQ come from the germline V gene (reference sequence).

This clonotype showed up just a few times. The CDR3 DNA reads TGTGCCAGCAGCTCCCCTCGGGACAGCCAATACTCTGGGGCCAACGTCCTGACTTTC. Translation: CASSSPRDSQYSGANVLTF. This chain links TRBV11-2 with TRBJ2-6, with 7 bases matching TRBD1. V dropped 4 bases and J dropped 0; count of bases not matched to a gene: 12. Germline values: CDR1 SGHAT, CDR2 FQNNGV. The CDR3 length is 19 residues. Full variable domain (remainder filled in from reference TRBV11-2 and TRBJ2-6): EAGVAQSPRYKIIEKRQSVAFWCNPISGHATLYWYQQILGQGPKLLIQFQNNGVVDDSQLPKDRFSAERLKGVDSTLKIQPAKLEDSAVYLCASSSPRDSQYSGANVLTFGAGSRLTVL.